The entry below gives a single T cell receptor (beta chain) sequence along with its context. The table came from immunoSEQ multiplex PCR; TCRdb's copy has only in-frame clones and leaves some out. The data contain around 370,000 clones, 88% of them singletons. The record originates from a study of blood T cell repertoires in COVID-19. Background on the study: T cells, B-cell-depleted T cells, or PBMCs provided the cDNA or gDNA that served as material.

Individuals aged roughly 18 to 90 years were recruited from roughly 22 US areas. What the recovered Cohort 3 donors had was two negative PCRs, clearance, or symptom resolution. This CDR3 region has 15 residues. V lost 0 bases, J lost 4 bases, and 3 bases stayed unmatched. Germline CDR1 reads SGHRS; CDR2 reads YFSETQ. This sequence joins TRBV5-1 and TRBJ2-7; 11 nucleotides line up with TRBD1. The specimen sequenced was PBMCs or T cells enriched from blood (not recorded which). The TCR was taken from a woman between 18 and 29 years old who had recovered from COVID-19. The chain's CDR3 is CASSLGTGGRYEQYF. Written as DNA, the CDR3 is TGCGCCAGCAGCTTGGGGACAGGGGGCCGGTACGAGCAGTACTTC. Complete variable domain (other parts from reference TRBV5-1 and TRBJ2-7): KAGVTQTPRYLIKTRGQQVTLSCSPISGHRSVSWYQQTPGQGLQFLFEYFSETQRNKGNFPGRFSGRQFSNSRSEMNVSTLELGDSALYLCASSLGTGGRYEQYFGPGTRLTVT.